The clone carrying this T cell receptor beta chain was picked up many times. Once RNA had been extracted, it was reverse transcribed into cDNA to act as the sequencing template. The protocol was immunoSEQ multiplex PCR, while the TCRdb copy is restricted to in-frame clones and leaves out a portion. The profile shows 60,000 to 65,000 clones, roughly 46% of them singletons. This record comes from a study of CD8+ T cells in alopecia areata. With 0 bases removed from V and 2 bases from J, the gap between germline ends came to 14 bases. Germline CDR1 reads SGDLS; CDR2 reads YYNGEE. The CDR3 has 16 residues.

This chain joins TRBV9 and TRBJ1-1; a possible D gene is TRBD1 (6 bases). This sequence was found in a human donor with alopecia areata. Sequenced material: NKG2D-low CD8+ T cells sorted from blood. This CDR3 is CASSVDARGLNTEAFF. CDR3 nucleotide sequence: TGTGCCAGCAGCGTAGATGCCCGGGGGCTTAACACTGAAGCTTTCTTT. Together with reference TRBV9 and TRBJ1-1, the CDR3 gives the full variable domain: DSGVTQTPKHLITATGQRVTLRCSPRSGDLSVYWYQQSLDQGLQFLIQYYNGEERAKGNILERFSAQQFPDLHSELNLSSLELGDSALYFCASSVDARGLNTEAFFGQGTRLTVV.